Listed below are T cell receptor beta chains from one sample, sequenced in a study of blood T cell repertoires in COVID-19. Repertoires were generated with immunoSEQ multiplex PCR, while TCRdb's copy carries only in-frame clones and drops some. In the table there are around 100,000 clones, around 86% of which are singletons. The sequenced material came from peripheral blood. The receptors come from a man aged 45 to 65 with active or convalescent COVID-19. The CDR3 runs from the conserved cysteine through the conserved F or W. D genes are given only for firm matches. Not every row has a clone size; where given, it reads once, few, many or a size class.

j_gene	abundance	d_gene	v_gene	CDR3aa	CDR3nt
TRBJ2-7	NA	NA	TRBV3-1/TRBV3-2	CASSQASRTEQYF	TGTGCCAGCAGCCAGGCTTCGAGGACAGAGCAGTACTTC
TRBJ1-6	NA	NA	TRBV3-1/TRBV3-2	CASSQDIGSGESPLHF	TGTGCCAGCAGCCAAGATATCGGGTCCGGAGAATCACCCCTCCACTTT
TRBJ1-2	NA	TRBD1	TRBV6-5	CASTTGGGGYTF	TGTGCCAGCACTACAGGGGGCGGTGGCTACACCTTC
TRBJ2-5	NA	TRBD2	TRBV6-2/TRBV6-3	CASSTGLGAQETQYF	TGTGCCAGCAGTACGGGACTAGGAGCCCAAGAGACCCAGTACTTC
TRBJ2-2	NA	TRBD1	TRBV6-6	CASTRRGQDTGELFF	TGTGCCAGCACAAGAAGGGGGCAGGACACCGGGGAGCTGTTTTTT
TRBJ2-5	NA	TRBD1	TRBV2	CASSWDRETQYF	TGTGCCAGCAGTTGGGACAGAGAGACCCAGTACTTC
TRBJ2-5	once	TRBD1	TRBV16	CASSQSTGSETQYF	TGTGCCAGCAGCCAATCGACAGGGTCTGAGACCCAGTACTTC
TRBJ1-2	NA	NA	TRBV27	CASSLGRSSYGYTF	TGTGCCAGCAGTTTGGGCAGGTCGAGCTATGGCTACACCTTC
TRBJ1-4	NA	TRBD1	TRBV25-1	CASSSAGGEKLFF	TGTGCCAGCAGTTCGGCAGGGGGGGAAAAACTGTTTTTT
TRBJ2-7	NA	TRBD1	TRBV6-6	CASSILGQGSGEQYF	TGTGCCAGCAGTATCTTGGGACAGGGATCTGGGGAGCAGTACTTC
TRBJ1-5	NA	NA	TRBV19	CASSKLGSSNQPQHF	TGTGCCAGTAGTAAATTGGGCAGTAGCAATCAGCCCCAGCATTTT
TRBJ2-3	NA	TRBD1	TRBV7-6	CASSLQGALPDTQYF	TGTGCCAGCAGCTTACAGGGGGCGCTCCCAGATACGCAGTATTTT
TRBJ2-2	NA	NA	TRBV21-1	CASRAANTGELFF	TGTGCCAGCAGAGCCGCGAACACCGGGGAGCTGTTTTTT
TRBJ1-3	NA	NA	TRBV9	CASSVAGGSSGNTIYF	TGTGCCAGCAGCGTAGCTGGGGGGAGCTCTGGAAACACCATATATTTT
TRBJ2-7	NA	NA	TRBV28	CASSLSGPYEQYF	TGTGCCAGCAGTTTGAGCGGACCGTACGAGCAGTACTTC
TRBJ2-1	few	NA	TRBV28	CASRHPGTYNEQFF	TGTGCCAGCAGGCACCCAGGGACCTACAATGAGCAGTTCTTC
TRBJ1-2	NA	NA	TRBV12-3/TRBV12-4	CASTSSGYGYTF	TGTGCCAGCACTAGCTCCGGGTATGGCTACACCTTC
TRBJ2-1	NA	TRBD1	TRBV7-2	CASTLGQASYNEQFF	TGTGCCAGCACCCTGGGACAGGCCTCCTACAATGAGCAGTTCTTC
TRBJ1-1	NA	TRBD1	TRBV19	CASSTTGVNTEAFF	TGTGCCAGTAGTACGACAGGGGTGAACACTGAAGCTTTCTTT
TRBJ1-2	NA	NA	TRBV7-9	CASSLSDYGYTF	TGTGCCAGCAGCTTATCCGACTATGGCTACACCTTC
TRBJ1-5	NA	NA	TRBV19	CASKEGRQDNQPQHF	TGTGCCAGTAAGGAGGGACGCCAGGACAATCAGCCCCAGCATTTT
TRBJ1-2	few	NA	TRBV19	CASTNGGSNYGYTF	TGTGCCAGTACCAATGGAGGGTCTAACTATGGCTACACCTTC
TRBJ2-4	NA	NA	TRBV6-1	CASSEGPAGAKNIQYF	TGTGCCAGCAGTGAAGGCCCCGCAGGGGCCAAAAACATTCAGTACTTC
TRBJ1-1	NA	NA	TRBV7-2	CASSFDLVDRNTEAFF	TGTGCCAGCAGCTTTGATCTGGTAGATAGGAACACTGAAGCTTTCTTT
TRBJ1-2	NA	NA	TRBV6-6	CASTRTANYGYTF	TGTGCCAGCACCCGGACAGCGAACTATGGCTACACCTTC
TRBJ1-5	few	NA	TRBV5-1	CASSFGEGNQPQHF	TGCGCCAGCAGCTTCGGGGAGGGCAATCAGCCCCAGCATTTT
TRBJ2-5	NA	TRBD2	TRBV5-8	CASSLAGGPIETQYF	TGTGCCAGCAGCCTAGCGGGGGGGCCTATCGAGACCCAGTACTTC
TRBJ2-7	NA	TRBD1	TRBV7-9	CASSLAGTGRLGEQYF	TGTGCCAGCAGCTTAGCCGGGACAGGGCGGCTCGGCGAGCAGTACTTC
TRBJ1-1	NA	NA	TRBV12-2	CASGGPFSGEAFF	TGTGCATCGGGGGGGCCGTTCAGTGGTGAAGCTTTCTTT
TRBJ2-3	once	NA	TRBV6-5	CASSHRQVLDTQYF	TGTGCCAGCAGTCACAGACAGGTTTTAGATACGCAGTATTTT
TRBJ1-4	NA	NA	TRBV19	CASSMTLGGWDEKLFF	TGTGCCAGTAGTATGACGTTGGGAGGCTGGGATGAAAAACTGTTTTTT
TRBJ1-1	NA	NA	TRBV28	CASSFWQNTEAFF	TGTGCCAGCAGTTTTTGGCAGAACACTGAAGCTTTCTTT
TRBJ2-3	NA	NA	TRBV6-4	CASSHQRTDTQYF	TGTGCCAGCAGTCACCAGCGAACAGATACGCAGTATTTT
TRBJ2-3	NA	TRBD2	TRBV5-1	CASSLAGGGPASTDTQYF	TGCGCCAGCAGCTTGGCCGGCGGGGGGCCCGCTTCCACAGATACGCAGTATTTT
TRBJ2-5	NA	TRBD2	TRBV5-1	CARSQGLAGGIETQYF	TGCGCCCGCAGCCAGGGACTAGCGGGGGGGATAGAGACCCAGTACTTC
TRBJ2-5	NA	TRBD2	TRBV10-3	CAISLDSGEGAQYF	TGTGCCATCAGCTTGGATAGCGGGGAAGGAGCCCAGTACTTC
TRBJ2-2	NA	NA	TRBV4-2	CASSSQSPGELFF	TGTGCCAGCAGCTCACAGAGTCCCGGGGAGCTGTTTTTT
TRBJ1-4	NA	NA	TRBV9	CASGPPGTTNEKLFF	TGTGCCAGCGGCCCCCCGGGGACAACTAATGAAAAACTGTTTTTT
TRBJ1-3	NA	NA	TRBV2	CASTKDITGNTIYF	TGTGCCAGCACCAAGGACATTACGGGAAACACCATATATTTT
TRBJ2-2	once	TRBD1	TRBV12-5	CASGLGTEKGELFF	TGTGCTAGTGGTCTCGGGACAGAGAAAGGGGAGCTGTTTTTT
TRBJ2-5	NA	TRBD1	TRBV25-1	CASSPWTGKVETQYF	TGTGCCAGCAGCCCTTGGACAGGGAAGGTGGAGACCCAGTACTTC
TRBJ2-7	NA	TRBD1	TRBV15	CATSRDPDRGYEQYF	TGTGCCACCAGCAGAGATCCGGACAGGGGCTACGAGCAGTACTTC
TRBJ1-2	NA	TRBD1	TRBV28	CASRRQGNYGYTF	TGTGCCAGCAGGCGACAGGGGAACTATGGCTACACCTTC